The next 17 T cell receptor beta chains were all read from a single sample in a study of cytomegalovirus exposure and HLA in healthy donors. The PCR contained 60 Vbeta and 13 Jbeta primers. Sequencing was performed with immunoSEQ multiplex PCR; in TCRdb, only in-frame clones are kept and a portion is missing. The table includes approximately 270,000 clones, 80% detected once. The sample comprised PBMCs. The receptors here all came from a girl aged 2 to 9 in good health and CMV-seronegative.

For this clone: One end of the junction does not line up with germline, which may come from a read error. CDR3 sequence reads: CGAGIYNEQFF. In nucleotides, the CDR3 is TGCGGGGCCGGGATTTACAATGAGCAGTTCTTC. This chain uses TRBV28 with TRBJ2-1; the D call may be TRBD1 or TRBD2 (5 bases each). Germline V lookup: CDR1 MDHEN, CDR2 SYDVKM. The CDR3 has 11 amino acids. Full variable domain (missing parts from reference TRBV28 and TRBJ2-1): DVKVTQSSRYLVKRTGEKVFLECVQDMDHENMFWYRQDPGLGLRLIYFSYDVKMKEKGDIPEGYSVSREKKERFSLILESASTNQTSMYLCGAGIYNEQFFGPGTRLTVL.

The V and J genes are TRBV7-6 and TRBJ2-7; 8 bases fit TRBD1. V lost 1 base and J lost 3; bases outside the gene matches: 5. The CDR3 loop spans 15 amino acids. The germline V gene encodes CDR1 SGHVS and CDR2 FNYEAQ. For the CDR3, the DNA is TGTGCCAGCAGCTTAGACCCCGGACAGGGCTACGAGCAGTACTTC. Protein: CASSLDPGQGYEQYF.

V usage is TRBV25-1 and J usage is TRBJ1-1; 8 bases fit TRBD1. The CDR3 is 15 amino acids. CDR1 MGHDK and CDR2 SYGVNS come from the germline V gene. V lost 5 bases, J lost 5 bases, and 10 bases stayed unmatched. The CDR3 DNA follows: TGTGCCAGCAGTTCCCAACAGGGGGTTGGGACTGAAGCTTTCTTT. Protein sequence: CASSSQQGVGTEAFF.

This chain links TRBV7-7 with TRBJ2-2; no reliable D call. Germline CDR1 reads SSHAT; CDR2 reads FNYEAQ (reference sequence). The CDR3 has 13 residues. Trimming removed 2 bases at V and 6 bases at J, with 7 bases between. The CDR3 loop is CASSLTSSGELFF. CDR3 nucleotide sequence: TGTGCCAGCAGCTTAACATCCTCCGGGGAGCTGTTTTTT.

The chain links TRBV7-9 to TRBJ2-7, with D perhaps TRBD2 (6 bases). The CDR3 covers 11 residues. The germline V and J ends were trimmed by 7 bases and 6 bases, with 10 bases remaining between them. Germline CDR1 is SEHNR and CDR2 is FQNEAQ (reference sequence). CDR3 nucleotide sequence: TGTGCCAGCAACGCGGGGCGCGAGCAGTACTTC. It translates to CASNAGREQYF. Drawing the rest from reference TRBV7-9 and TRBJ2-7, the complete variable domain is DTGVSQNPRHKITKRGQNVTFRCDPISEHNRLYWYRQTLGQGPEFLTYFQNEAQLEKSRLLSDRFSAERPKGSFSTLEIQRTEQGDSAMYLCASNAGREQYFGPGTRLTVT.

The V call is TRBV11-1, the J call TRBJ2-1, with D maybe TRBD2 (6 bases). The CDR3 loop spans 15 amino acids. From germline, CDR1 is SGHAT and CDR2 FQDESV (reference sequence). Between the trimmed V and J ends, which lost 5 bases and 2 bases, there was a span of 13 bases. CDR3 loop: CASSARGRAYNEQFF. The DNA for the CDR3 is TGTGCCAGCAGCGCGCGGGGACGGGCCTACAATGAGCAGTTCTTC.

V is TRBV10-3 and J is TRBJ2-5; 15 bases line up with TRBD2. TRBJ2-7 matches the DNA end more closely, so the J call is doubtful. CDR1 is ENHRY and CDR2 is SYGVKD in the germline V gene. This CDR3 is 18 amino acids long. DNA of the CDR3: TGTGCCATCAGTGAGGGACTAGCGGGAGGGCTCAGGACCTACGAGCAGTACTTC. Amino acid sequence: CAISEGLAGGLRTYEQYF.

V is TRBV27 and J is TRBJ1-6; D gene uncertain. Trimming left V 0 bases short and J 10 bases short, with 7 bases between. Germline loops: CDR1 MNHEY, CDR2 SMNVEV (reference sequence). This CDR3 is built from 13 residues. The CDR3 nucleotides read TGTGCCAGCAGTTTATCGGTGGAGTCACCCCTCCACTTT. Protein sequence: CASSLSVESPLHF.

The J gene is TRBJ2-1, the V gene TRBV29-1; 10 bases are shared with TRBD2. The CDR3 consists of 13 residues. Trimming removed 7 bases from V and 10 bases from J; junction bases left unmatched: 10. CDR1 and CDR2 (germline): SQVTM, ANQGSEA. The CDR3: CSAERGGSGEQFF. CDR3 nucleotides: TGCAGCGCTGAGCGGGGGGGGAGTGGGGAGCAGTTCTTC.

V is TRBV2 and J is TRBJ2-7; 11 nucleotides line up with TRBD2. Losses at the gene ends were 6 bases for V and 1 base for J; bases not matched to a gene: 8. The CDR3 is made up of 16 amino acids. From germline, CDR1 is SNHLY and CDR2 FYNNEI. The CDR3 DNA reads as TGTGCCAGCAGAGCTGATTTAGCGGGGGGGTCCTACGAGCAGTACTTC. Amino acid sequence: CASRADLAGGSYEQYF.

This clone was counted a single time. The V call is TRBV30, the J call TRBJ2-1; 8 bases fit TRBD2. From germline, CDR1 is GTSNPN and CDR2 SVGIG (reference sequence). This CDR3 comprises 16 residues. The J segment lost 0 bases and the V segment lost 0 bases, leaving 4 bases of the junction unmatched. The CDR3 sequence is CAWSVLSGSSYNEQFF. In nucleotides, the CDR3 is TGTGCCTGGAGTGTACTAAGCGGGAGCTCCTACAATGAGCAGTTCTTC.

For this clone: Other DNA sequences in this specimen translate into the identical CDR3. This sequence joins TRBV19 and TRBJ2-7; 7 positions agree with TRBD1. Looked up from germline, CDR1 is LNHDA and CDR2 is SQIVND (reference sequence). The ends lost 4 bases at V and 3 bases at J; junction bases unmatched: 3. The CDR3 is 13 residues long. The CDR3, as DNA: TGTGCCAGTAGTAGGGACAGATTCTACGAGCAGTACTTC. This codes for CASSRDRFYEQYF.

The chain combines TRBV6-1 with TRBJ1-6, with 7 positions matching TRBD1. The CDR3 runs to 13 residues. Unmatched junction bases numbered 5, after V lost 7 bases and J lost 8 bases. The germline V gene has CDR1 MNHNS and CDR2 SASEGT. The CDR3 here is CASTWDSHSPLHF. The CDR3 region has the DNA TGTGCCAGCACGTGGGACAGCCATTCACCCCTCCACTTT.

The count of this clone is one. The rearrangement joins TRBV10-3 to TRBJ2-1, with TRBD2 matching 9 bases. The germline gives CDR1 ENHRY, CDR2 SYGVKD. V lost 0 bases and J lost 4; bases outside the gene matches: 10. The CDR3 has 18 residues. The CDR3 protein is CAISESGSSGGPYNEQFF. The CDR3, as DNA: TGTGCCATCAGTGAGTCGGGGAGTAGCGGGGGCCCTTACAATGAGCAGTTCTTC.

For this clone: A read error may produce the germline difference seen at one junction end. V is TRBV9 and J is TRBJ2-5; 8 positions match TRBD1. Germline V gene data show CDR1 as SGDLS and CDR2 as YYNGEE. CDR3 size: 15 residues. The CDR3 nucleotides read TGTGTCAGCAGCGGATCAGGGGGCTTCGGAGAGACCCAGTACTTC. It codes for CVSSGSGGFGETQYF.

The chain carries TRBV27 and TRBJ2-1; 8 bases are a match to TRBD2. Per germline, CDR1 MNHEY and CDR2 SMNVEV (reference sequence). The V and J ends lost 1 base and 0 bases, in that order; junction bases with no gene match: 2. The CDR3 is made up of 16 amino acids. CDR3 nucleotides: TGTGCCAGCAGTTTATTGAGCGGGGGCTCCTACAATGAGCAGTTCTTC. It codes for CASSLLSGGSYNEQFF.

V and J are TRBV4-2 and TRBJ2-7; 9 bases are shared with TRBD2. Germline V CDR1 and CDR2: LGHNA, YNFKEQ. V trimming: 3 bases; J trimming: 6 bases; junction bases outside the gene matches: 9. The CDR3 sequence is 15 residues long. Written as DNA, the CDR3 is TGTGCCAGCAGCCACAACTCGCGGGAGGGAGGCGAGCAGTACTTC. This encodes CASSHNSREGGEQYF.